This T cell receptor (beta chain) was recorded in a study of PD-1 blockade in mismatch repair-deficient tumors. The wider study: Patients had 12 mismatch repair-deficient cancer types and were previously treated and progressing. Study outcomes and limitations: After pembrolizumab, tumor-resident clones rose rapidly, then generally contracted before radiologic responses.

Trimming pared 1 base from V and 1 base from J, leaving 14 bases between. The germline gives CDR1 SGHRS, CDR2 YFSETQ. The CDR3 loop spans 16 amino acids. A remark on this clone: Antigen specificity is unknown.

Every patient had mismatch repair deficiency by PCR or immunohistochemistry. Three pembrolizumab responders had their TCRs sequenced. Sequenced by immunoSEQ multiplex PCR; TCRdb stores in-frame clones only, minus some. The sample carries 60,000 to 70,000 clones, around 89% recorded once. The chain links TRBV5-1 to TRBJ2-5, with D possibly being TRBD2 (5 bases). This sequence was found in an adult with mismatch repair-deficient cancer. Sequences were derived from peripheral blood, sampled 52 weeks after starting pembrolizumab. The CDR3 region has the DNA TGCGCCAGCAGCTTGAGTGGGGAGCGGAGCCAAGAGACCCAGTACTTC. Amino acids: CASSLSGERSQETQYF.